The 5 T cell receptor beta chains below all came from one sample that was sequenced in a study of T cell responses to AZD1222 COVID-19 vaccine. Produced via immunoSEQ multiplex PCR; TCRdb's table is partial and in-frame only. Of roughly 110,000 clones listed, 88% are singletons. The sequences come from peripheral blood, collected 28 days after the second AZD1222 dose. All receptors derive from an adult who received the AZD1222 COVID-19 vaccine.

V is TRBV7-2 and J is TRBJ1-1; D ambiguous. CDR1 and CDR2 (germline): SGHTA, FQGNSA. Trimming took 2 bases from V and 0 from J, leaving 13 bases between them. The CDR3 consists of 16 residues. The CDR3 DNA is TGTGCCAGCAGCTTATTTTCTGGCTCCATGAACACTGAAGCTTTCTTT. Translation gives CASSLFSGSMNTEAFF.

The chain joins TRBV10-1 to TRBJ2-6; D is possibly TRBD1 (6 bases). The CDR3 sequence is 15 residues long. Trimming removed 6 bases at V and 1 base at J, with 10 bases between. Germline V CDR1 and CDR2: WNHNN, SYGVQD (reference sequence). The CDR3 loop reads CASSSGASGANVLTF. CDR3 sequence (DNA): TGCGCCAGCAGCTCAGGGGCTTCTGGGGCCAACGTCCTGACTTTC.

The chain links TRBV7-8 to TRBJ1-2; a weak D match, TRBD1 (5 bases). This CDR3 comprises 17 residues. Per germline, CDR1 SGHVS and CDR2 FQNEAQ. V lost 5 bases and J lost 9, with 28 bases in between. CDR3 in amino acids: CASSPKGIGRDVGRYTF. Here the CDR3 DNA reads TGTGCCAGCAGCCCCAAGGGGATAGGGCGAGACGTGGGGCGCTACACCTTC.

The CDR3 DNA reads TGTGCCAGCAGCCGCAGGACAGGGTTTGAGCGCGAGCAGTACTTC. Translation gives CASSRRTGFEREQYF. The J gene is TRBJ2-7, the V gene TRBV5-4; 8 bases map to TRBD1. Germline lookup yields CDR1 SGHNT and CDR2 YYREEE (reference sequence). V lost 4 bases and J lost 6; bases outside the gene matches: 12. The CDR3 has 15 amino acids.

The chain carries TRBV7-9 and TRBJ2-1; weak D call: TRBD2 (5 bases). This CDR3 is built from 15 residues. The germline V gene encodes CDR1 SEHNR and CDR2 FQNEAQ (reference sequence). V was trimmed by 2 bases and J by 1 base, leaving 9 bases between them. Here the CDR3 reads CASSLFGESYNEQFF. The CDR3 DNA follows: TGTGCCAGCAGCTTATTTGGGGAGTCCTACAATGAGCAGTTCTTC.